These T cell receptor beta chains were read from a single sample in a study of a mutant IDH1 vaccine in newly diagnosed glioma. These TCRs' antigens remain unknown. Profiling relied on immunoSEQ multiplex PCR, and the TCRdb table lists in-frame clones only, not all of them. The table has 45,000 to 65,000 clones, roughly 90% seen once; the top ten hold more than 2%. The material was PBMCs, obtained from a glioma patient whose treatment included an IDH1 peptide vaccine. The receptor set was obtained from a middle-aged man with glioma. Both conserved end residues are part of each CDR3. The D gene is left open where the match is weak. The size field is filled for only some rows; it gives once, few, many or a size class.

CDR3aa: CASSEDPGTGYSPLHF
CDR3nt: TGCGCCAGCAGCGAGGACCCCGGGACAGGGTACTCACCCCTCCACTTT
j_gene: TRBJ1-6
abundance: NA
v_gene: TRBV5-1
d_gene: TRBD1

CDR3aa: CASSIYGTVNF
CDR3nt: TGTGCCAGTAGTATCTACGGGACAGTTAATTTT
j_gene: TRBJ1-3
abundance: once
v_gene: TRBV19
d_gene: TRBD1

CDR3aa: CASSTRTSGAHNEQFF
CDR3nt: TGTGCCAGCAGCACCCGGACTAGCGGGGCCCACAATGAGCAGTTCTTC
j_gene: TRBJ2-1
abundance: NA
v_gene: TRBV11-2
d_gene: TRBD2

CDR3aa: CASSPDRGPTGELFF
CDR3nt: TGTGCCAGCAGTCCGGACAGGGGGCCCACCGGGGAGCTGTTTTTT
j_gene: TRBJ2-2
abundance: NA
v_gene: TRBV28
d_gene: TRBD1

CDR3aa: CASRTGTNSPLHF
CDR3nt: TGTGCCAGCAGGACAGGCACCAATTCACCCCTCCACTTT
j_gene: TRBJ1-6
abundance: NA
v_gene: TRBV6-1
d_gene: NA

CDR3aa: CASSYKATDTQYF
CDR3nt: TGTGCCAGCAGCTACAAGGCCACAGATACGCAGTATTTT
j_gene: TRBJ2-3
abundance: once
v_gene: TRBV5-4
d_gene: NA

CDR3aa: CASSARNTEAFF
CDR3nt: TGTGCCAGCAGCGCCAGGAACACTGAAGCTTTCTTT
j_gene: TRBJ1-1
abundance: NA
v_gene: TRBV5-4
d_gene: NA

CDR3aa: CASSTQMNGELFF
CDR3nt: TGCGCCAGCAGCACTCAGATGAATGGGGAGCTGTTTTTT
j_gene: TRBJ2-2
abundance: NA
v_gene: TRBV5-1
d_gene: NA

CDR3aa: CASSLAGANQPQHF
CDR3nt: TGCGCCAGCAGCTTAGCAGGGGCCAATCAGCCCCAGCATTTT
j_gene: TRBJ1-5
abundance: few
v_gene: TRBV5-1
d_gene: NA

CDR3aa: CASSFGGTGQPQHF
CDR3nt: TGCGCCAGCAGCTTCGGGGGGACGGGACAGCCCCAGCATTTT
j_gene: TRBJ1-5
abundance: NA
v_gene: TRBV5-1
d_gene: NA

CDR3aa: CASSNRDLTYEQYF
CDR3nt: TGTGCCAGCAGCAACCGGGACTTAACCTACGAGCAGTACTTC
j_gene: TRBJ2-7
abundance: NA
v_gene: TRBV6-6
d_gene: NA

CDR3aa: CATSRGGTSGYTF
CDR3nt: TGTGCCACTAGCAGAGGAGGGACCAGTGGCTACACCTTC
j_gene: TRBJ1-2
abundance: NA
v_gene: TRBV15
d_gene: NA

CDR3aa: CASTWRRGMNTEAFF
CDR3nt: TGTGCCAGCACTTGGCGTCGGGGAATGAACACTGAAGCTTTCTTT
j_gene: TRBJ1-1
abundance: NA
v_gene: TRBV28
d_gene: NA

CDR3aa: CASSSDRAGNTIYF
CDR3nt: TGTGCCAGCAGCTCCGACAGGGCCGGAAACACCATATATTTT
j_gene: TRBJ1-3
abundance: NA
v_gene: TRBV13
d_gene: TRBD1

CDR3aa: CASSSSPLHF
CDR3nt: TGTGCCAGCAGCTCCTCACCCCTCCACTTT
j_gene: TRBJ1-6
abundance: NA
v_gene: TRBV6-4
d_gene: NA

CDR3aa: CASSFSGARREQYF
CDR3nt: TGTGCCAGCAGCTTTAGCGGGGCCAGGCGAGAGCAGTACTTC
j_gene: TRBJ2-7
abundance: NA
v_gene: TRBV7-2
d_gene: TRBD2

CDR3aa: CSAGKGYTF
CDR3nt: TGCAGTGCTGGGAAAGGCTACACCTTC
j_gene: TRBJ1-2
abundance: NA
v_gene: TRBV20-1
d_gene: NA

CDR3aa: CASSAFSGGSTGELFF
CDR3nt: TGTGCCAGCAGCGCGTTTAGCGGGGGCAGCACCGGGGAGCTGTTTTTT
j_gene: TRBJ2-2
abundance: once
v_gene: TRBV9
d_gene: TRBD2

CDR3aa: CASSGQALNQPQHF
CDR3nt: TGTGCCAGTAGCGGACAGGCACTCAATCAGCCCCAGCATTTT
j_gene: TRBJ1-5
abundance: NA
v_gene: TRBV19
d_gene: TRBD1

CDR3aa: CASSSGGEETQYF
CDR3nt: TGTGCCAGCAGCTCAGGGGGCGAGGAGACCCAGTACTTC
j_gene: TRBJ2-5
abundance: NA
v_gene: TRBV5-6
d_gene: TRBD1

CDR3aa: CASSPGQALVYGYTF
CDR3nt: TGTGCCAGCAGCCCTGGACAGGCACTGGTCTATGGCTACACCTTC
j_gene: TRBJ1-2
abundance: few
v_gene: TRBV7-2
d_gene: TRBD1

CDR3aa: CGSGTSPGETQYF
CDR3nt: TGCGGCTCCGGGACTTCTCCGGGGGAGACCCAGTACTTC
j_gene: TRBJ2-5
abundance: NA
v_gene: TRBV29-1
d_gene: NA

CDR3aa: CASILSGGLNYGYTF
CDR3nt: TGTGCCAGCATCTTGTCGGGGGGACTTAACTATGGCTACACCTTC
j_gene: TRBJ1-2
abundance: NA
v_gene: TRBV28
d_gene: NA

CDR3aa: CASSLAPGSPLHF
CDR3nt: TGTGCCAGCAGTCTCGCCCCGGGATCACCCCTCCACTTT
j_gene: TRBJ1-6
abundance: NA
v_gene: TRBV28
d_gene: NA